This entry lists 5 T cell receptor beta chains sequenced from one sample in a study of blood T cell repertoires in COVID-19. The assay was immunoSEQ multiplex PCR, and TCRdb's table has in-frame clones only and misses some. The sample holds 120,000 to 150,000 clones, about 80% seen once. Sequences were obtained from peripheral blood. The receptors here all came from a man in his 60s with acute or convalescent COVID-19.

The chain carries TRBV19 and TRBJ1-1; 9 positions match TRBD1. The V and J ends lost 6 bases and 5 bases, in that order; junction bases with no gene match: 4. CDR1 LNHDA and CDR2 SQIVND come from the germline V gene (reference sequence). CDR3 length: 13 amino acids. DNA for the CDR3: TGTGCCAGTAGCCGGGACAGGGTTACTGAAGCTTTCTTT. It translates to CASSRDRVTEAFF. The full variable domain, rest sourced from reference TRBV19 and TRBJ1-1, is DGGITQSPKYLFRKEGQNVTLSCEQNLNHDAMYWYRQDPGQGLRLIYYSQIVNDFQKGDIAEGYSVSREKKESFPLTVTSAQKNPTAFYLCASSRDRVTEAFFGQGTRLTVV.

The chain employs TRBV28 and TRBJ1-1, with D uncertain. CDR3 length: 13 residues. The germline V gene has CDR1 MDHEN and CDR2 SYDVKM. With 5 bases removed from V and 6 bases from J, the gap between germline ends came to 13 bases. The CDR3 coding sequence is TGTGCCAGCAGTGAAGGGAGAATGGCTGAAGCTTTCTTT. It translates to CASSEGRMAEAFF.

This chain links TRBV7-3 with TRBJ2-1; the D is unclear. This CDR3 is 16 amino acids long. Germline values: CDR1 SGHTA, CDR2 FQGTGA. Trimming removed 0 bases from V and 0 bases from J, with 9 bases in between. The CDR3: CASSLTADSSYNEQFF. CDR3 nucleotide sequence: TGTGCCAGCAGCTTAACGGCGGATAGCTCCTACAATGAGCAGTTCTTC.

V gene TRBV4-3 combines with J gene TRBJ2-3, with TRBD2 matching 7 bases. This CDR3 contains 16 residues. Trimming took 1 base from V and 0 from J; bases not matched to a gene: 4. Per the germline V gene, CDR1 is LGHNA and CDR2 is YSLEER. The CDR3 bases are TGCGCCAGCAGCCAAGTGGCTAGCGGTAGCACAGATACGCAGTATTTT. Its protein product is CASSQVASGSTDTQYF.

This chain joins TRBV28 and TRBJ1-1, with TRBD1 as a possible D gene (5 bases). V was shortened by 6 bases and J by 5 bases, with 13 bases between the two germline ends. CDR3 length: 13 amino acids. CDR1 and CDR2 (germline): MDHEN, SYDVKM. In DNA, the CDR3 is TGTGCCAGCAGAACGGGGGGTAGGACTGAAGCTTTCTTT. Protein product: CASRTGGRTEAFF.